Below, 32 T cell receptor beta chains from the same sample are listed, as sequenced in a study of shared clonotypes between healthy human individuals. TCRdb keeps only in-frame clones here, not all; method: immunoSEQ multiplex PCR. The data contain 180,000 or so clones, 85% to 95% of them singletons. The sample comprised naive CD4+ T cells sorted from blood. The subset here: CD45RA+ positively selected. The receptor source for this set is a woman in her thirties in good health.

A single count supports this clone. As DNA, the CDR3 is TGCGCCAGCAGCCCTCGGGAGCCCGGCACCGGGGAGCTGTTTTTT. Encoded protein: CASSPREPGTGELFF. V usage is TRBV5-1 and J usage is TRBJ2-2; D is possibly TRBD2 (6 bases). The CDR3 has 15 amino acids. The germline CDR1 and CDR2 sequences are SGHRS and YFSETQ. Trimming shortened V by 4 bases and J by 4 bases, and 14 bases separated the two germline ends.

V gene TRBV7-8 combines with J gene TRBJ1-1; D is ambiguous. CDR1 is SGHVS and CDR2 is FQNEAQ in the germline V gene. The CDR3 runs to 13 residues. The V end was cut by 2 bases, the J end by 5 bases, with 9 bases between. CDR3 in amino acids: CASSLTGGTEAFF. For the CDR3, the DNA is TGTGCCAGCAGCTTAACTGGTGGGACTGAAGCTTTCTTT.

The rearrangement uses TRBV29-1 and TRBJ2-3; tentatively, D is TRBD1 (6 bases). The germline V gene encodes CDR1 SQVTM and CDR2 ANQGSEA. The CDR3 contains 12 residues. Trimming took off 6 bases at V and 4 bases at J, with 11 bases between the two ends. The CDR3 protein is CSVVQGADTQYF. In DNA, the CDR3 is TGCAGCGTCGTACAGGGTGCAGATACGCAGTATTTT.

This chain uses TRBV29-1 with TRBJ2-5; 8 positions agree with TRBD1. Germline CDR1 is SQVTM and CDR2 is ANQGSEA. With V trimmed by 6 bases and J by 3 bases, 6 bases remained unmatched. This CDR3 has 13 residues. CDR3 residues: CSVTGTGEETQYF. The CDR3 nucleotides read TGCAGCGTAACCGGGACAGGAGAAGAGACCCAGTACTTC. Full variable domain (outside the CDR3, taken from reference TRBV29-1 and TRBJ2-5): SAVISQKPSRDICQRGTSLTIQCQVDSQVTMMFWYRQQPGQSLTLIATANQGSEATYESGFVIDKFPISRPNLTFSTLTVSNMSPEDSSIYLCSVTGTGEETQYFGPGTRLLVL.

The CDR3 nucleotides read TGTGCCAGTAGGGTAGATTCAAGCAATCAGCCCCAGCATTTT. Protein: CASRVDSSNQPQHF. The J gene is TRBJ1-5, the V gene TRBV19; D unresolved. Germline V gene sequence: CDR1 LNHDA, CDR2 SQIVND (reference sequence). The CDR3 contains 14 residues. Trimming pared 6 bases from V and 1 base from J, leaving 10 bases between.

The V gene is TRBV11-2, the J gene TRBJ2-1, with D unresolved. This CDR3 has 16 amino acids. The V gene lost 0 bases and the J gene lost 10 bases, with 19 bases spanning the gap. Germline CDR1 SGHAT, CDR2 FQNNGV. In DNA, the CDR3 is TGTGCCAGCAGCTTAGAGTCTTGGTACGGAGACGGGGAGCAGTTCTTC. Translated: CASSLESWYGDGEQFF.

The rearrangement joins TRBV18 to TRBJ1-3; a possible D gene is TRBD1 (5 bases). CDR1 KGHSH and CDR2 LQKENI come from the germline V gene. This CDR3 contains 18 residues. The V end lost 2 bases, the J end lost 0 bases, and 17 bases lay between the germline ends. The chain's CDR3 is CASSPIFQGSFSGNTIYF. CDR3 bases: TGTGCCAGCTCACCAATATTCCAGGGCAGCTTCTCTGGAAACACCATATATTTT.

The sample holds a few counts of this clone. The chain joins TRBV6-4 to TRBJ2-7, with D uncertain. The CDR3 is made up of 12 amino acids. The ends were cut back, 6 bases at V and 4 bases at J, with 10 bases in the middle. Germline V gene sequence: CDR1 MRHNA, CDR2 SNTAGT. The CDR3 reads CASSRDCYEQYF. CDR3 nucleotides: TGTGCCAGCAGCCGCGATTGTTACGAGCAGTACTTC.

The V call is TRBV5-1, the J call TRBJ1-2; D is unclear. The germline CDR1 and CDR2 sequences are SGHRS and YFSETQ. The CDR3 has 13 amino acids. V lost 4 bases and J 8 bases, leaving 15 bases between the germline ends. The CDR3 spells CASSPWADWGYTF. The CDR3 DNA sequence: TGCGCCAGCAGCCCTTGGGCCGACTGGGGCTACACCTTC.

The chain couples TRBV11-2 to TRBJ1-1; D is possibly TRBD1 (5 bases). CDR3 size: 13 residues. Germline CDR1 is SGHAT and CDR2 is FQNNGV. Trimming removed 1 base from V and 11 bases from J, with 14 bases in between. Here the CDR3 DNA reads TGTGCCAGCAGCTTAGCTGGGCAGGGTCGGGCTTTCTTT. This encodes CASSLAGQGRAFF.

The chain carries TRBV15 and TRBJ2-2; D uncertain. Germline CDR1 reads LNHNV; CDR2 reads YYDKDF (reference sequence). The CDR3 totals 16 residues. V was shortened by 1 base and J by 4 bases, with 13 bases between the two germline ends. In nucleotides, the CDR3 is TGTGCCACCAGCAGAGTTTTGGGCGTTACCACCGGGGAGCTGTTTTTT. It specifies CATSRVLGVTTGELFF. Full variable domain (remainder filled in from reference TRBV15 and TRBJ2-2): DAMVIQNPRYQVTQFGKPVTLSCSQTLNHNVMYWYQQKSSQAPKLLFHYYDKDFNNEADTPDNFQSRRPNTSFCFLDIRSPGLGDTAMYLCATSRVLGVTTGELFFGEGSRLTVL.

Points on this clone: Germline is not matched at one junction end, which may reflect a read error. J is TRBJ2-1 and V is TRBV6-5; the D gene is possibly TRBD1 (6 bases). Germline V lookup: CDR1 MNHEY, CDR2 SVGAGI. The CDR3 totals 14 residues. CDR3 sequence reads: CASSRTDTYHEQFF. In nucleotides, the CDR3 is TGTGCCAGCAGTAGGACAGATACCTACCATGAGCAGTTCTTC.

The gene calls are TRBV28 and TRBJ2-7; 8 bases are a match to TRBD2. The CDR3 consists of 15 residues. The V and J ends lost 2 bases and 6 bases, in that order; junction bases with no gene match: 9. CDR1 is MDHEN and CDR2 is SYDVKM in the germline V gene. CDR3 nucleotides: TGTGCCAGCAGTTTAAGTCTAGCGGGTCTGGCCGAGCAGTACTTC. This translates into CASSLSLAGLAEQYF.

The chain uses TRBV2 and TRBJ1-5; D is undetermined. Germline V lookup: CDR1 SNHLY, CDR2 FYNNEI. This CDR3 has 13 amino acids. V lost 3 bases to trimming and J lost 7 bases, with 10 bases between them. In DNA, the CDR3 is TGTGCCAGCAGTGAGTCGGAGTCCCAGCCCCAGCATTTT. Translation: CASSESESQPQHF.

J is TRBJ2-6 and V is TRBV29-1, with a weak D call TRBD2 (6 bases). Trimming removed 5 bases at V and 2 bases at J, with 10 bases between. Germline CDR1 reads SQVTM; CDR2 reads ANQGSEA. The CDR3 runs to 14 residues. CDR3 sequence: CSVMTSPGANVLTF. The DNA of the CDR3 is TGCAGCGTTATGACTAGTCCTGGGGCCAACGTCCTGACTTTC.

This clone was recorded only once. The rearrangement links TRBV18 to TRBJ2-5; 7 bases line up with TRBD1. TRBJ2-7 explains the end of the DNA better; the J call may be wrong. This CDR3 has 16 amino acids. Germline-derived CDR1 and CDR2 are KGHSH and LQKENI. This CDR3 is CASSPHRGQNSYEQYF. The CDR3 DNA follows: TGTGCCAGCTCACCACATAGGGGACAGAACTCCTACGAGCAGTACTTC.

This chain uses TRBV5-6 with TRBJ1-1; D unclear. The V gene lost 2 bases and the J gene lost 3 bases, with 5 bases spanning the gap. Germline V gene sequence: CDR1 SGHDT, CDR2 YYEEEE. This CDR3 spans 12 amino acids. For the CDR3, the DNA is TGTGCCAGCAGCTTTTTCGACACTGAAGCTTTCTTT. It translates to CASSFFDTEAFF.

This sequence joins TRBV7-6 and TRBJ2-1; D is uncertain. Trimming stripped 6 bases from V and 5 bases from J, with 5 bases between. The length of the CDR3 is 11 residues. The V gene's germline CDR1 is SGHVS and CDR2 FNYEAQ. CDR3 amino acids: CASRHDNEQFF. The CDR3 DNA reads as TGTGCCAGCAGACACGACAATGAGCAGTTCTTC.

The chain joins TRBV28 to TRBJ1-5; D is undetermined. Trimming took off 4 bases at V and 0 bases at J, with 13 bases between the two ends. Germline CDR1 is MDHEN and CDR2 is SYDVKM. This CDR3 region has 16 residues. The CDR3 DNA sequence: TGTGCCAGCAGTTGGGGTCAGGCTCCTAGCAATCAGCCCCAGCATTTT. Encoded protein: CASSWGQAPSNQPQHF. The full variable domain, rest sourced from reference TRBV28 and TRBJ1-5, is DVKVTQSSRYLVKRTGEKVFLECVQDMDHENMFWYRQDPGLGLRLIYFSYDVKMKEKGDIPEGYSVSREKKERFSLILESASTNQTSMYLCASSWGQAPSNQPQHFGDGTRLSIL.

This clone appeared a single time. The chain recombines TRBV11-2 with TRBJ2-7; no firm D call. V lost 5 bases to trimming and J lost 2 bases, with 7 bases between them. CDR1 SGHAT and CDR2 FQNNGV come from the germline V gene. This CDR3 contains 12 residues. In nucleotides, the CDR3 is TGTGCCAGCAGCACGCGCCCCTACGAGCAGTACTTC. This sequence encodes CASSTRPYEQYF.

The rearrangement uses TRBV5-6 and TRBJ2-6; perhaps TRBD1 as D (6 bases). Germline V gene data show CDR1 as SGHDT and CDR2 as YYEEEE. The CDR3 length is 17 residues. V lost 4 bases, J lost 0 bases, and 14 bases lay in between. CDR3 residues: CASSAPQGRSGANVLTF. Written as DNA, the CDR3 is TGTGCCAGCAGCGCCCCACAGGGCCGCTCTGGGGCCAACGTCCTGACTTTC.

V and J are TRBV5-1 and TRBJ1-3; D is unclear. V was shortened by 0 bases and J by 2 bases, with 9 bases between the two germline ends. This CDR3 spans 15 amino acids. The V gene's germline CDR1 is SGHRS and CDR2 YFSETQ. The CDR3 reads CASSLELAPGNTIYF. The CDR3 DNA reads as TGCGCCAGCAGCTTGGAGCTGGCCCCTGGAAACACCATATATTTT.

The chain joins TRBV14 to TRBJ2-6, with TRBD1 as a possible D gene (6 bases). The CDR3 loop spans 19 amino acids. The germline V gene encodes CDR1 SGHDN and CDR2 FVKESK. V was trimmed by 0 bases and J by 0 bases, leaving 15 bases between them. In DNA form, the CDR3 reads TGTGCCAGCAGCCAAGAGGGGGCCTACACCAACTCTGGGGCCAACGTCCTGACTTTC. This translates into CASSQEGAYTNSGANVLTF.

The chain couples TRBV11-2 to TRBJ2-7, with a weak D call TRBD1 (6 bases). Germline V CDR1 and CDR2: SGHAT, FQNNGV. V was trimmed by 6 bases and J by 12 bases, leaving 18 bases between them. The CDR3 sequence is 12 residues long. For the CDR3, the DNA is TGTGCCAGCAGGGGGGCCCCATCGCCCATGTACTTC. Amino acids: CASRGAPSPMYF.

This chain uses TRBV11-2 with TRBJ2-5; possibly TRBD2 for D (6 bases). The CDR3 covers 13 residues. From germline, CDR1 is SGHAT and CDR2 FQNNGV. Trimming left V 0 bases short and J 11 bases short, with 13 bases between. CDR3 sequence reads: CASSLDRGGEQYF. In DNA, the CDR3 is TGTGCCAGCAGCTTAGATCGGGGAGGAGAGCAGTACTTC. Together with reference TRBV11-2 and TRBJ2-5, the CDR3 gives the full variable domain: EAGVAQSPRYKIIEKRQSVAFWCNPISGHATLYWYQQILGQGPKLLIQFQNNGVVDDSQLPKDRFSAERLKGVDSTLKIQPAKLEDSAVYLCASSLDRGGEQYFGPGTRLLVL.

The chain uses TRBV7-9 and TRBJ2-5, with D tentatively TRBD2 (7 bases). V was clipped by 9 bases and J by 0 bases, with 20 bases between them. This CDR3 has 16 residues. The V gene's germline CDR1 is SEHNR and CDR2 FQNEAQ (reference sequence). This CDR3 reads CASLPGGADYQETQYF. The CDR3 region has the DNA TGTGCCAGTCTCCCTGGGGGGGCGGATTACCAAGAGACCCAGTACTTC.

The chain recombines TRBV29-1 with TRBJ1-1; D is uncertain. The length of the CDR3 is 13 residues. The V gene's germline CDR1 is SQVTM and CDR2 ANQGSEA. V lost 4 bases to trimming and J lost 0 bases, with 9 bases between them. The CDR3 loop reads CSVGRELNTEAFF. The CDR3 bases are TGCAGCGTTGGTCGGGAGCTGAACACTGAAGCTTTCTTT.

The chain joins TRBV30 to TRBJ2-3; 13 positions agree with TRBD2. V lost 1 base and J lost 1; bases outside the gene matches: 2. The CDR3 spans 16 residues. The germline V gene encodes CDR1 GTSNPN and CDR2 SVGIG (reference sequence). CDR3 nucleotide sequence: TGTGCCTGGAGTGACGGGACTAGCGGGGGCACAGATACGCAGTATTTT. It encodes CAWSDGTSGGTDTQYF.

The V gene is TRBV19, the J gene TRBJ2-2; 11 bases line up with TRBD2. V was clipped by 3 bases and J by 4 bases; unmatched bases: 13. From germline, CDR1 is LNHDA and CDR2 SQIVND (reference sequence). The CDR3 is 19 residues long. This chain's CDR3 is CASSIGPKTSGKVTGELFF. The CDR3 DNA reads TGTGCCAGTAGTATCGGACCTAAGACTAGCGGGAAGGTCACCGGGGAGCTGTTTTTT.

The chain combines TRBV6-5 with TRBJ1-1; perhaps TRBD1 as D (5 bases). With 6 bases removed from V and 0 bases from J, the gap between germline ends came to 11 bases. Germline V lookup: CDR1 MNHEY, CDR2 SVGAGI. CDR3 length: 14 residues. The DNA of the CDR3 is TGTGCCAGCAGACTACAGGCTATGAACACTGAAGCTTTCTTT. Protein: CASRLQAMNTEAFF.

In this sample, this clone turned up once. The genes are TRBV18 and TRBJ1-5; 7 bases match TRBD1. Germline trimming cut 6 bases from V and 1 base from J; bases unmatched to any gene: 6. The germline V gene has CDR1 KGHSH and CDR2 LQKENI. CDR3 size: 15 residues. The CDR3 reads CASSLTGDSNQPQHF. In DNA form, the CDR3 reads TGTGCCAGCTCGCTAACAGGGGACAGCAATCAGCCCCAGCATTTT.

The V call is TRBV19, the J call TRBJ1-5; D gene unclear. The germline V gene has CDR1 LNHDA and CDR2 SQIVND (reference sequence). The CDR3 consists of 15 residues. Trimming shortened V by 6 bases and J by 0 bases, and 12 bases separated the two germline ends. The CDR3 region is CASSMPGDSNQPQHF. In DNA, the CDR3 is TGTGCCAGTAGCATGCCTGGGGATAGCAATCAGCCCCAGCATTTT. Full variable domain (outside the CDR3, taken from reference TRBV19 and TRBJ1-5): DGGITQSPKYLFRKEGQNVTLSCEQNLNHDAMYWYRQDPGQGLRLIYYSQIVNDFQKGDIAEGYSVSREKKESFPLTVTSAQKNPTAFYLCASSMPGDSNQPQHFGDGTRLSIL.